The rows below give T cell receptor beta chains drawn from one sample of a study of graft-versus-host responses after intestinal transplantation. The method was immunoSEQ multiplex PCR; TCRdb's version includes in-frame clones alone and lacks a portion of them. The sample includes 80,000 to 100,000 clones, 92% of them seen just once. Antigen specificity for these receptors is unknown. The sequencing used unstimulated CD8+ T cells sorted from spleen or lymph node cells, collected before transplant. The receptors were gathered from a human donor who was the organ donor for an intestinal transplant. CDR3s include the opening cysteine and the closing phenylalanine or tryptophan. Fields, in order: J gene, clone size, V gene, D gene, CDR3 DNA, CDR3 protein. The D gene is left open where the match is weak. Size is omitted from some rows. Given values are once, few, many or a class for expanded clones.

>TRBJ1-1|-|TRBV9|-
TGTGCCAGCAGCTCCTCCGGGGGGGACGGGGGCACTGAAGCTTTCTTT
CASSSSGGDGGTEAFF
>TRBJ1-5|-|TRBV13|-
TGTGCCAGCAGCTTACACAATCAGCCCCAGCATTTT
CASSLHNQPQHF
>TRBJ1-2|-|TRBV28|TRBD1
TGTGCCAGCAGTTTAACAGGGGCCTATGGCTACACCTTC
CASSLTGAYGYTF
>TRBJ2-5|-|TRBV6-5|TRBD2
TGTGCCAGCAGCCCCACTAGCGGGTTGATGGAGACCCAGTACTTC
CASSPTSGLMETQYF
>TRBJ1-5|-|TRBV27|-
TGTGCCAGCAGTTTAGAGGAGGGTAGCAATCAGCCCCAGCATTTT
CASSLEEGSNQPQHF
>TRBJ2-2|-|TRBV30|TRBD2
TGTGCCTGGAACGGGGGGGGCGGGGAGCTGTTTTTT
CAWNGGGGELFF
>TRBJ1-1|few|TRBV4-1|-
TGCGCCAGCAGCCAAGTTCCGGGAACTGAAGCTTTCTTT
CASSQVPGTEAFF
>TRBJ2-3|-|TRBV14|-
TGTGCCAGCAGCCAAGATTACTGGCAGGGCGATACGCAGTATTTT
CASSQDYWQGDTQYF
>TRBJ1-1|-|TRBV10-2|-
TGCGCCAGCACCGGACACCCTCTTGAAGCTTTCTTT
CASTGHPLEAFF
>TRBJ1-4|-|TRBV2|TRBD1
TGTGCCAGCAGTGAGGTCATGGGGACAGGGGATGAAAAACTGTTTTTT
CASSEVMGTGDEKLFF
>TRBJ2-1|once|TRBV9|-
TGTGCCAGCAGCGCGACCTACAGGGTATCCAGCTCCTACAATGAGCAGTTCTTC
CASSATYRVSSSYNEQFF
>TRBJ2-3|once|TRBV27|TRBD2
TGTGCCAGCAGTTTTGTCCCATTAGCGGGCCTGACGCCAGATACGCAGTATTTT
CASSFVPLAGLTPDTQYF
>TRBJ2-1|-|TRBV30|TRBD2
TGTGCCTGGAGTAGGGCTAGCGGGGGTGCAAATGAGCAGTTCTTC
CAWSRASGGANEQFF
>TRBJ2-1|-|TRBV7-9|-
TGTGCCAGCACAGTGATCTCGGGTCATGAGCAGTTCTTC
CASTVISGHEQFF